In this sample, the clone carrying this T cell receptor (beta chain) turned up a few times. Its target is not known. A multiplex PCR was run with 60 Vbeta primers and 13 Jbeta primers. Profiling relied on immunoSEQ multiplex PCR, and the TCRdb table lists in-frame clones only, not all of them. Of approximately 130,000 clones listed, around 77% were seen once; the top ten hold about 1.3%. Germline values: CDR1 LNHDA, CDR2 SQIVND (reference sequence). V was clipped by 7 bases and J by 6 bases; unmatched bases: 9. The length of the CDR3 is 14 residues. This sample was taken from a study of cytomegalovirus exposure and HLA in healthy donors. Study as a whole: A prior study identified roughly 110 million unique TCR beta sequences from around 180 million T cells. Overall study results and limits: V- and J-gene trimming of TCR beta was linked (in a later analysis) to a missense DCLRE1C variant. A later analysis found that most CMV-associated TCR beta chains appeared HLA-restricted.

This clonotype originated in a man aged 45-65 years in good health and CMV-seronegative. Input material: PBMCs. The chain links TRBV19 to TRBJ1-2, with 9 bases aligning to TRBD1. The CDR3 protein is CASTHGGTGNGYTF. The CDR3 bases are TGTGCCAGTACGCATGGCGGGACAGGGAATGGCTACACCTTC.